The sequence of this T cell receptor beta chain was determined in a study of T cell changes during pregnancy in multiple sclerosis. The method was immunoSEQ multiplex PCR; TCRdb's version includes in-frame clones alone and lacks a portion of them. The sample carries tens of thousands of clones, about 92% recorded once. Trimming stripped 0 bases from V and 9 bases from J, with 13 bases between. This CDR3 is built from 14 residues. The germline CDR1 and CDR2 sequences are SGHRS and YFSETQ. The chain carries TRBV5-1 and TRBJ2-1; D uncertain. This specimen was peripheral blood, taken in the third trimester of pregnancy. The clonotype was recovered from a female donor with multiple sclerosis, enrolled in a pregnancy study. The CDR3 is CASSLDFSVGEQFF. The CDR3 DNA reads TGCGCCAGCAGCTTGGACTTCTCGGTCGGTGAGCAGTTCTTC.